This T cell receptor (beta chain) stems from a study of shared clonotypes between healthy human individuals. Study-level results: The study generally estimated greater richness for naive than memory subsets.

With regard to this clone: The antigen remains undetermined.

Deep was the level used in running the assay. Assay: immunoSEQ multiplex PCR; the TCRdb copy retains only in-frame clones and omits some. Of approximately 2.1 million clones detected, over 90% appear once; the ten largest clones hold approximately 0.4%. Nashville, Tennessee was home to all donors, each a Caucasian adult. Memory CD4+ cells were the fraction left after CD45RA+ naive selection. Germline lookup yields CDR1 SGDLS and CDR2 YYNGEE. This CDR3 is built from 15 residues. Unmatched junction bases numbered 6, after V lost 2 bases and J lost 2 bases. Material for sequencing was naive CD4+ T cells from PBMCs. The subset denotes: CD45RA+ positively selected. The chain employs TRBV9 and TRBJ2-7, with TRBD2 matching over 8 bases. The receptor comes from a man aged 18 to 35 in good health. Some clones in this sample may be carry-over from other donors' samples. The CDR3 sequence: CASSVASGSAYEQYF. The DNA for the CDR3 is TGTGCCAGCAGCGTGGCCAGCGGGAGCGCCTACGAGCAGTACTTC. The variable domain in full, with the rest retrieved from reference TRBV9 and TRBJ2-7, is DSGVTQTPKHLITATGQRVTLRCSPRSGDLSVYWYQQSLDQGLQFLIQYYNGEERAKGNILERFSAQQFPDLHSELNLSSLELGDSALYFCASSVASGSAYEQYFGPGTRLTVT.